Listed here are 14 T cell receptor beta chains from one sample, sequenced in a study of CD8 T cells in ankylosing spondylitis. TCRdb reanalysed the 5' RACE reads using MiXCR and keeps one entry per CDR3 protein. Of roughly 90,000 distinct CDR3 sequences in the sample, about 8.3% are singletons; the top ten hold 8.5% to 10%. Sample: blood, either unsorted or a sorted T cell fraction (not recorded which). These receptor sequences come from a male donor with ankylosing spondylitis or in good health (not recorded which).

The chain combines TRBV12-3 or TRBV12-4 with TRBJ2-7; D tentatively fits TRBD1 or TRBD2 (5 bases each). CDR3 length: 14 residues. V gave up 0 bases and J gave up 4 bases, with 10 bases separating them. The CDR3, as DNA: TGTGCCAGCAGTTTAGCATTCGGGGCGTACGAGCAGTACTTC. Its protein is CASSLAFGAYEQYF.

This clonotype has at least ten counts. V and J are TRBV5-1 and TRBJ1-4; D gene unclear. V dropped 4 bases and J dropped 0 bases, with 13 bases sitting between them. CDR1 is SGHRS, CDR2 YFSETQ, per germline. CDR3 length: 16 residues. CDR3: CASSPPDSATNEKLFF. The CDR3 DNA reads TGCGCCAGCAGCCCACCGGACTCCGCAACTAATGAAAAACTGTTTTTT.

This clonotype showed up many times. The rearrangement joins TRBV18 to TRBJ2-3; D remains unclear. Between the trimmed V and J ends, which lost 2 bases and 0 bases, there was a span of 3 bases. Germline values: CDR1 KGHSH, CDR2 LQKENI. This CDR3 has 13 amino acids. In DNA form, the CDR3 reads TGTGCCAGCTCACCAAGTAGCACAGATACGCAGTATTTT. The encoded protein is CASSPSSTDTQYF.

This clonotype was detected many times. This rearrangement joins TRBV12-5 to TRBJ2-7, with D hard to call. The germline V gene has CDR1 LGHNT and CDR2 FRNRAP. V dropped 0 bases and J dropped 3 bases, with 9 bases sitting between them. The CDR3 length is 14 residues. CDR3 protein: CASGLVSRYYEQYF. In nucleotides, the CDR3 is TGTGCTAGTGGTTTGGTATCTCGGTACTACGAGCAGTACTTC.

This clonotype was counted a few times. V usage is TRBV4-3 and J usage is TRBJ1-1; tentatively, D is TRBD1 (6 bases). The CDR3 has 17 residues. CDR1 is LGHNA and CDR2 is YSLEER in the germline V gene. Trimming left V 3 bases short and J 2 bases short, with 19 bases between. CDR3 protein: CASSHPSPNRANTEAFF. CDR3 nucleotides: TGCGCCAGCAGCCACCCTAGCCCAAACAGGGCTAACACTGAAGCTTTCTTT.

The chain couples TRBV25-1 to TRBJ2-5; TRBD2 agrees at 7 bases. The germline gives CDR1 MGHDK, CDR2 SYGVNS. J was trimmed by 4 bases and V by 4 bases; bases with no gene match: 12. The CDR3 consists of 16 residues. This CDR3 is CASSARENTGGETQYF. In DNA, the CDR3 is TGTGCCAGCAGTGCGCGGGAAAACACGGGGGGAGAGACCCAGTACTTC.

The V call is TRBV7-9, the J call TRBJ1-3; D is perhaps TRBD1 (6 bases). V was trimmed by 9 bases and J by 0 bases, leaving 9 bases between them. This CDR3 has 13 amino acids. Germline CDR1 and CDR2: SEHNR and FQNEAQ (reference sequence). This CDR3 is CASRGGSGNTIYF. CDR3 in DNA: TGTGCCAGTCGAGGGGGCTCTGGAAACACCATATATTTT.

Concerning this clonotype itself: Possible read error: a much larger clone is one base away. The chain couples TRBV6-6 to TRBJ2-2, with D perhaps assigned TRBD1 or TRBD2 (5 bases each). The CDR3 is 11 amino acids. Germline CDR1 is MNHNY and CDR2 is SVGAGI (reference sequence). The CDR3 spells CASSGAGELLF. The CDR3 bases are TGTGCCAGCAGCGGGGCCGGGGAGCTGCTTTTT.

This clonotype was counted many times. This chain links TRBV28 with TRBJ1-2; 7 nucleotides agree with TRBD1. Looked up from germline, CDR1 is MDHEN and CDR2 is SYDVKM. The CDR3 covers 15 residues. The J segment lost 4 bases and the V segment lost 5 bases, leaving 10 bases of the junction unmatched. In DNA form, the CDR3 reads TGTGCCAGCAGTCCCGGGACAGAAATTTCCTATGGCTACACCTTC. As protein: CASSPGTEISYGYTF.

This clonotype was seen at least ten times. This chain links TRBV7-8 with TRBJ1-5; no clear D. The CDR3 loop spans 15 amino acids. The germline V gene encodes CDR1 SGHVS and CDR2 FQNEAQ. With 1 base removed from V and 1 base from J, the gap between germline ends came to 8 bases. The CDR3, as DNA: TGTGCCAGCAGCTTAGGACGGCTAAGCAATCAGCCCCAGCATTTT. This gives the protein CASSLGRLSNQPQHF.

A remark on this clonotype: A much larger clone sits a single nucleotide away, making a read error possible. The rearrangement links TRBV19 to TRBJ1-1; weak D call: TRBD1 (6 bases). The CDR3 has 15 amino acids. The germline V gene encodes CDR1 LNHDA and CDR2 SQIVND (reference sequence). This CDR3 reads CGSSARQVMNTEAFF. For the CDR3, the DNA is TGTGGCAGTAGTGCCCGACAGGTAATGAACACTGAAGCTTTCTTT.

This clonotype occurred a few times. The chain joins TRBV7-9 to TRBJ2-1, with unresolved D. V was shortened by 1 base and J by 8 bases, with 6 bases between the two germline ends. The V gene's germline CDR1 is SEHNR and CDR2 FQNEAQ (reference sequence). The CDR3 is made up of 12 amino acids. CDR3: CASSLEVDEQFF. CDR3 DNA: TGTGCCAGCAGCTTAGAGGTCGATGAGCAGTTCTTC.

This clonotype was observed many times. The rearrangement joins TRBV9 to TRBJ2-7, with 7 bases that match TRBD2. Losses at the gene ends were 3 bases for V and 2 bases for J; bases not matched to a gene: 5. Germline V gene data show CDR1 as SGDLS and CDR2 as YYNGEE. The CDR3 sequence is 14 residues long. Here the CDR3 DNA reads TGTGCCAGCAGCGCGGGGGGACTAACCTACGAGCAGTACTTC. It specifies CASSAGGLTYEQYF.

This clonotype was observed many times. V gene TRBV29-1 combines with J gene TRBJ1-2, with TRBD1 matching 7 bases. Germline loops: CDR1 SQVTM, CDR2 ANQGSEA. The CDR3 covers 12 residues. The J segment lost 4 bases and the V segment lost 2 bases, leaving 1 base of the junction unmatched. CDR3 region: CSVERTGYGYTF. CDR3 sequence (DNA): TGCAGCGTTGAACGGACAGGCTATGGCTACACCTTC.